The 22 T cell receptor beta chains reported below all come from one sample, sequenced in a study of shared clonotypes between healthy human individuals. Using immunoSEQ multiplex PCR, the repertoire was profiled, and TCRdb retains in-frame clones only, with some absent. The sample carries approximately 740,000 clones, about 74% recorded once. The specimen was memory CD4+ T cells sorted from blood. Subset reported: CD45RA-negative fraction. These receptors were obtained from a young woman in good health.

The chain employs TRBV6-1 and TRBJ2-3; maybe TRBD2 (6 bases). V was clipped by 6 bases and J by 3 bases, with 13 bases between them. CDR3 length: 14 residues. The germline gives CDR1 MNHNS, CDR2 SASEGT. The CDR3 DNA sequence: TGTGCCAGCAGGAGGACGGGGAGGACAGATACGCAGTATTTT. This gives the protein CASRRTGRTDTQYF.

The CDR3: CASSLGLEGTGELFF. DNA for the CDR3: TGCGCCAGCAGCTTGGGACTAGAGGGCACCGGGGAGCTGTTTTTT. The V gene is TRBV5-1, the J gene TRBJ2-2; maybe TRBD2 (6 bases). V dropped 0 bases and J dropped 4 bases, with 10 bases sitting between them. The CDR3 has 15 residues. CDR1 is SGHRS, CDR2 YFSETQ, per germline. The full variable domain, completed using reference TRBV5-1 and TRBJ2-2, is KAGVTQTPRYLIKTRGQQVTLSCSPISGHRSVSWYQQTPGQGLQFLFEYFSETQRNKGNFPGRFSGRQFSNSRSEMNVSTLELGDSALYLCASSLGLEGTGELFFGEGSRLTVL.

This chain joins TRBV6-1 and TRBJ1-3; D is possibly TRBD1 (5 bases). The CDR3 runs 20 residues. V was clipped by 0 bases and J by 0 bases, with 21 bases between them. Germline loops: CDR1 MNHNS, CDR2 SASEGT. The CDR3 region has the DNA TGTGCCAGCAGTGAAGCTCTACAGAGGGGCAGACTGAGCTCTGGAAACACCATATATTTT. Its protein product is CASSEALQRGRLSSGNTIYF.

The CDR3 loop is CASTSSQGLGEFF. CDR3 bases: TGTGCCAGCACCTCATCACAGGGCCTTGGGGAGTTCTTC. This sequence joins TRBV6-5 and TRBJ2-1, with D perhaps matching TRBD1 (6 bases). The V gene lost 7 bases and the J gene lost 14 bases, with 21 bases spanning the gap. Germline-derived CDR1 and CDR2 are MNHEY and SVGAGI. The CDR3 is made up of 13 amino acids.

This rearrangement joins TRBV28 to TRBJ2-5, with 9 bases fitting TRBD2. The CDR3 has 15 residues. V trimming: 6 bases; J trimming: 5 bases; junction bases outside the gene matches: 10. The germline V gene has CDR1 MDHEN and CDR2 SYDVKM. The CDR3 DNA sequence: TGTGCCAGCAGCCGTGCGGGACTAGCAACGGAGACCCAGTACTTC. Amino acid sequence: CASSRAGLATETQYF.

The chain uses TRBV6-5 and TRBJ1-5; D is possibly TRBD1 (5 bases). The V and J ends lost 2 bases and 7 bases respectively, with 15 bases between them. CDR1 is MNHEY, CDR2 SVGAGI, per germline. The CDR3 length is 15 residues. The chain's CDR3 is CASSYRTSGDQPQHF. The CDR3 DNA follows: TGTGCCAGCAGTTACCGGACAAGCGGAGACCAGCCCCAGCATTTT.

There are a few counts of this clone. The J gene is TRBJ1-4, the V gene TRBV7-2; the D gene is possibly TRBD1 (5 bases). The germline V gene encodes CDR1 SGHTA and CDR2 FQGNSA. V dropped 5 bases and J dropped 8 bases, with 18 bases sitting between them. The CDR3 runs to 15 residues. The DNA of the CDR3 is TGTGCCAGCAGCCTGGGGGTTTCTCAACGGGAAAAACTGTTTTTT. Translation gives CASSLGVSQREKLFF.

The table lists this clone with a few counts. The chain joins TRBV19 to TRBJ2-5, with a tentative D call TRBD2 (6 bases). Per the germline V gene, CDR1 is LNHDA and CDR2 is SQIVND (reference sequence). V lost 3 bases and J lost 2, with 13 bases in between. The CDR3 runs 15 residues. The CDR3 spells CASSMAGTAQETQYF. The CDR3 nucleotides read TGTGCCAGTAGTATGGCCGGGACTGCACAAGAGACCCAGTACTTC.

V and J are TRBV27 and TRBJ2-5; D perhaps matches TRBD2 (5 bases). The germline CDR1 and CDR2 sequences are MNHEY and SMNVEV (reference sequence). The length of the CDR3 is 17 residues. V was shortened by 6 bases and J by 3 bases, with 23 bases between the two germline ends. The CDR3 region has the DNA TGTGCCAGCAGCCCCCCCTTGTGGCTAGTCGGGAAAGAGACCCAGTACTTC. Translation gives CASSPPLWLVGKETQYF.

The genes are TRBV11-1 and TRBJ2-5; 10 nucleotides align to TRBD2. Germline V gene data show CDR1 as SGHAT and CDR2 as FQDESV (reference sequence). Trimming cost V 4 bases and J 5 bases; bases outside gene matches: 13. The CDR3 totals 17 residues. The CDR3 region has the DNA TGTGCCAGCAGCTCGAACACGGGACTAGCGATCGGGGAGACCCAGTACTTC. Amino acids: CASSSNTGLAIGETQYF.

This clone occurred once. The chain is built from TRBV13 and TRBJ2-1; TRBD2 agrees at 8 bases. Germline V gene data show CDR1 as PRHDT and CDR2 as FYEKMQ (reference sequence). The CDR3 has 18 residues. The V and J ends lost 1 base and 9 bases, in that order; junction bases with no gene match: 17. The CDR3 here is CASSLVAGRALVGSEQFF. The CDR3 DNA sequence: TGTGCCAGCAGCTTAGTAGCCGGGAGGGCCCTCGTTGGTAGTGAGCAGTTCTTC.

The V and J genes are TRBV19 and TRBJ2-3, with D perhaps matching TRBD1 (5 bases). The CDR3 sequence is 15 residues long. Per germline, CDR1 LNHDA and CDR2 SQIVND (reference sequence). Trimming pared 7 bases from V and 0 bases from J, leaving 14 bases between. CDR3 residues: CASTPTGASTDTQYF. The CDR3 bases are TGTGCCAGTACTCCTACAGGAGCTAGCACAGATACGCAGTATTTT.

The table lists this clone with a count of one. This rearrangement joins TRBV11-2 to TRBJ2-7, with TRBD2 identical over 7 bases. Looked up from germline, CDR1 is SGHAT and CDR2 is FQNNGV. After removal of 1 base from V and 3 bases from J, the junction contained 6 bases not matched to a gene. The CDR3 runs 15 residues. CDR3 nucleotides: TGTGCCAGCAGCTTAGTAAACGGGAGGAGCTACGAGCAGTACTTC. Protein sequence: CASSLVNGRSYEQYF. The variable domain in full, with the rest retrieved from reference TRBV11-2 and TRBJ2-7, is EAGVAQSPRYKIIEKRQSVAFWCNPISGHATLYWYQQILGQGPKLLIQFQNNGVVDDSQLPKDRFSAERLKGVDSTLKIQPAKLEDSAVYLCASSLVNGRSYEQYFGPGTRLTVT.

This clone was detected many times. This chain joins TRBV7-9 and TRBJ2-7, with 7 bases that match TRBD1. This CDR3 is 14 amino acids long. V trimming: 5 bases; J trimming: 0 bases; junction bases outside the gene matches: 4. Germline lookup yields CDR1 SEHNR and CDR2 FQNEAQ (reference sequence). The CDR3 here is CASSRDSFSYEQYF. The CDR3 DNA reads TGTGCCAGCAGCCGGGACAGTTTCTCCTACGAGCAGTACTTC.

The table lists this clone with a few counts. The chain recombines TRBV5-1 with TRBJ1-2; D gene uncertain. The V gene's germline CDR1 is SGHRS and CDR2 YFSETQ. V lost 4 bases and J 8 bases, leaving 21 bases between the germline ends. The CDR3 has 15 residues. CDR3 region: CASSPSPGPRGGYTF. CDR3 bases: TGCGCCAGCAGCCCCAGTCCCGGTCCACGTGGGGGCTACACCTTC.

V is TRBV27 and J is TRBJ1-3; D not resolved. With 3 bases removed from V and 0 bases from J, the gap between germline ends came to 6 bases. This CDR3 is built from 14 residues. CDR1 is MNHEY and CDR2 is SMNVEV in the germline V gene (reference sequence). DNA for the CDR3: TGTGCCAGCAGTTTTACGGCCTCTGGAAACACCATATATTTT. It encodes CASSFTASGNTIYF.

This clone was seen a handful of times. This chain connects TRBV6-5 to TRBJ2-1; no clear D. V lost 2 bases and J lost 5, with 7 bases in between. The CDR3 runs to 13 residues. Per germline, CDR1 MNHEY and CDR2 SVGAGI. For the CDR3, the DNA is TGTGCCAGCAGTTACGGTGGCCACAATGAGCAGTTCTTC. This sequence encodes CASSYGGHNEQFF.

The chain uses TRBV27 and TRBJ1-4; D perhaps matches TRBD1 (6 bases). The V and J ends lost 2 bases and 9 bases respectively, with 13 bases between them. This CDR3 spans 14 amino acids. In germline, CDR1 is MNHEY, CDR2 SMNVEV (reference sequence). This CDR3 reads CASSLRPRGKKLFF. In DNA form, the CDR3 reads TGTGCCAGCAGTTTAAGGCCGAGGGGGAAAAAACTGTTTTTT.

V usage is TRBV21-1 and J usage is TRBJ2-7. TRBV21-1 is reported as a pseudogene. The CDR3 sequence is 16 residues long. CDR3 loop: CASSINTAPWSYEQYF. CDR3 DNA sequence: TGTGCCAGCAGCATAAATACAGCGCCTTGGTCCTACGAGCAGTACTTC.

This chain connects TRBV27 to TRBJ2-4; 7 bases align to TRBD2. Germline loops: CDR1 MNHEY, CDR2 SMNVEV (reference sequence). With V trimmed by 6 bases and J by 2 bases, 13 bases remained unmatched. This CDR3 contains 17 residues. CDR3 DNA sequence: TGTGCCAGCAGCGACTCTATTAGCGGGTCTTCCAAAAACATTCAGTACTTC. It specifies CASSDSISGSSKNIQYF.

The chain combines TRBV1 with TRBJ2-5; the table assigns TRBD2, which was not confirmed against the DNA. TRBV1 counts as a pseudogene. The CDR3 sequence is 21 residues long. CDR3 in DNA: TGCACCAGCAGCCAAGACACGGAACGGGAGGGCCCCAGGATTGGGAGAGAGACCCAGTACTTC. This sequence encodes CTSSQDTEREGPRIGRETQYF.

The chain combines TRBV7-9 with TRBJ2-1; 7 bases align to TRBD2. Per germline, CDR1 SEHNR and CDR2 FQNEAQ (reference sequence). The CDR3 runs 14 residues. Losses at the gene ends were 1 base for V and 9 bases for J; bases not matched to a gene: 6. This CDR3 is CASSLGGLEIEQFF. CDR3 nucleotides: TGTGCCAGCAGCTTAGGCGGACTAGAAATTGAGCAGTTCTTC.